The clone carrying this T cell receptor beta chain was recorded a few times. The data are from a study of blood T cell repertoires in COVID-19. Whole-study context: The United States, Italy and Spain provided the acute and convalescent COVID-19 samples. Sources were T cells, B-cell-depleted T cells, or PBMCs; the material itself was cDNA or gDNA.

The CDR3 length is 15 residues. Trimming shortened V by 0 bases and J by 4 bases, and 12 bases separated the two germline ends. Germline V gene data show CDR1 as SNHLY and CDR2 as FYNNEI. In the original analysis: From reference gene primer amplification, estimates of nucleated cell counts were derived. TCRdb keeps only in-frame clones here, not all; method: immunoSEQ multiplex PCR. The V and J calls and clone size were taken over from that table, and D and trimming were inferred from the DNA. This table holds some 130,000 clones, less than 90% found once. This sequence originates from a man in his 70s with acute or convalescent COVID-19. J is TRBJ1-2 and V is TRBV2; D might be TRBD1 (5 bases). The specimen sequenced was peripheral blood. The CDR3 region is CASSEAWGKSYGYTF. DNA for the CDR3: TGTGCCAGCAGTGAAGCGTGGGGCAAAAGCTATGGCTACACCTTC.